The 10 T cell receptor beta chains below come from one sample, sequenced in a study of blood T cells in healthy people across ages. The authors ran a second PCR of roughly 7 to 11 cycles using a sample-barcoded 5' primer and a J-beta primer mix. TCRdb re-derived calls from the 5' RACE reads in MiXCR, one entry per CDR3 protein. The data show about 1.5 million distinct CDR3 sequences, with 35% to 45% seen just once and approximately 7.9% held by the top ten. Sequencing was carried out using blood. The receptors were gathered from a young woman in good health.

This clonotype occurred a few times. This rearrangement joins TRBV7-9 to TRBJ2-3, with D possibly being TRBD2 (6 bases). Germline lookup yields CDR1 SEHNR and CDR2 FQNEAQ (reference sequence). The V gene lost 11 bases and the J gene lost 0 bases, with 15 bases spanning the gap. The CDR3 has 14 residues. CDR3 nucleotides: TGTGCCGGCGGGACCGCCGGGAGCACAGATACGCAGTATTTT. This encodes CAGGTAGSTDTQYF.

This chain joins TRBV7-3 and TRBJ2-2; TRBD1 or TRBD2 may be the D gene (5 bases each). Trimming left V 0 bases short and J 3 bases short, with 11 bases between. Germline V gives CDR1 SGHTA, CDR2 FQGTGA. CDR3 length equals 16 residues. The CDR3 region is CASSLTRGADTGELFF. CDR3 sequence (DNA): TGTGCCAGCAGCTTAACGCGAGGGGCGGACACCGGGGAGCTGTTTTTT.

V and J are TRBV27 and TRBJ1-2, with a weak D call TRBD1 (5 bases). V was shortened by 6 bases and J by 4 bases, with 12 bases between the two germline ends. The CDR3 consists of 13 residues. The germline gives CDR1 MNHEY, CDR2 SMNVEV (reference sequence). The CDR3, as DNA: TGTGCCAGCAGCCAACCGGGGGGCTATGGCTACACCTTC. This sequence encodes CASSQPGGYGYTF.

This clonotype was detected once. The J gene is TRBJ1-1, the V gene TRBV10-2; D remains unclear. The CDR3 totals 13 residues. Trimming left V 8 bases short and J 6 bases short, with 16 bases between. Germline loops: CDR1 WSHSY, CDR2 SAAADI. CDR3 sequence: CASSAGVVPEAFF. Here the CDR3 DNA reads TGCGCCAGCTCTGCCGGGGTAGTCCCTGAAGCTTTCTTT.

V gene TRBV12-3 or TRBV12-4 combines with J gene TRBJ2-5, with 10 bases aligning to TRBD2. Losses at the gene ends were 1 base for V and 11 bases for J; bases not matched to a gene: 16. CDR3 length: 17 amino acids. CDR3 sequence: CASSLVASGGQPNEQYF. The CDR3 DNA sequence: TGTGCCAGCAGTTTAGTGGCTAGCGGGGGCCAACCCAATGAGCAGTACTTC.

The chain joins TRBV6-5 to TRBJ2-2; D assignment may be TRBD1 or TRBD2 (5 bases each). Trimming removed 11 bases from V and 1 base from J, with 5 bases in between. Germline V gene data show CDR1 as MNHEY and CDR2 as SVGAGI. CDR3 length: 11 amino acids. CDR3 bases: TGTGCCGGGGGGAACACCGGGGAGCTGTTTTTT. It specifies CAGGNTGELFF.

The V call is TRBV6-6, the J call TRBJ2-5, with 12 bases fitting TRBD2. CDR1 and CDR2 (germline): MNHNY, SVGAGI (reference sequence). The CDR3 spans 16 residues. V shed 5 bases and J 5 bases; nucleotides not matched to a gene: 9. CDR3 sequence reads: CASSQGLAGGVETQYF. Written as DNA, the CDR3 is TGTGCCAGCAGTCAGGGACTAGCGGGCGGGGTTGAGACCCAGTACTTC.

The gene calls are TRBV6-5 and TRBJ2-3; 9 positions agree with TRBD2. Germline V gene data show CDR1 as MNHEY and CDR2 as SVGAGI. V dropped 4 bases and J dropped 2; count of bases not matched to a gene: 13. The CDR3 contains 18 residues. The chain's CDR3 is CASSSNDRLAAITDTQYF. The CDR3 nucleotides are TGTGCCAGCAGTTCCAACGACCGACTAGCGGCGATCACAGATACGCAGTATTTT.

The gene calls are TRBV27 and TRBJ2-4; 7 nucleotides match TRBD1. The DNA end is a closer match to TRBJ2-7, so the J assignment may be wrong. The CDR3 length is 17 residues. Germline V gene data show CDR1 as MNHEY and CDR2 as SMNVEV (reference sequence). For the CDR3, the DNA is TGTGCCAGCAGTCCGAATTCCGGGACAGTGATGTTCTACGAGCAGTACTTC. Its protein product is CASSPNSGTVMFYEQYF.

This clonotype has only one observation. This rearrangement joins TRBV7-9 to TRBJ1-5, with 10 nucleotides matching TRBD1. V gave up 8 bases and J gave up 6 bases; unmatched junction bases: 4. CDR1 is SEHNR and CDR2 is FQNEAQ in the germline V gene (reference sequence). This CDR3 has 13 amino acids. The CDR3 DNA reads TGTGCCAGCTCGACAGGGGGCCCTCAGCCCCAGCATTTT. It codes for CASSTGGPQPQHF.